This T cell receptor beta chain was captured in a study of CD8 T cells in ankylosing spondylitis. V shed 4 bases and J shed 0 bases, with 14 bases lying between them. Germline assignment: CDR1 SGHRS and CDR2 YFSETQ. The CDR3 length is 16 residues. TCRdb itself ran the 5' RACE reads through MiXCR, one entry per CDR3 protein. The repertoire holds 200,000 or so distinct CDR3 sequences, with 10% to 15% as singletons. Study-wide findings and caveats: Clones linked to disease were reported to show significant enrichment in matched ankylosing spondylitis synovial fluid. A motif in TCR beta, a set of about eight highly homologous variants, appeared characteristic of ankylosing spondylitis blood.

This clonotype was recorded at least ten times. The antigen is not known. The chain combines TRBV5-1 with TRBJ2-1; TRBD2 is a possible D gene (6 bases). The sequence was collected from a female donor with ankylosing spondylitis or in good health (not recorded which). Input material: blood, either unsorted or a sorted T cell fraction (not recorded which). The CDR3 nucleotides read TGCGCCAGCAGCCCCACCGGGACTTTCTCCTACAATGAGCAGTTCTTC. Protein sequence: CASSPTGTFSYNEQFF.